The 6 T cell receptor beta chains given below trace back to one sample, sequenced in a study of persistence of HIV-infected CD4 T cells. These receptors' antigens are unknown. Sequencing used immunoSEQ version 4 in survey mode. Sequencing was performed with immunoSEQ multiplex PCR; in TCRdb, only in-frame clones are kept and a portion is missing. The profile shows tens of thousands of clones, roughly 75% of them singletons. Overlapping HIV-1 Gag 15-mer peptides at roughly 1 ug per peptide per mL were used. CD40L/CD69 double-negative CD45RO-high memory CD4+ T cells were collected. The sample in question was CD4+ T cells sorted from PBMCs after approximately 19-hour stimulation, obtained from a patient who received antiretroviral therapy. Receptors were obtained from an adult man with HIV who was CMV-seropositive.

J is TRBJ1-2 and V is TRBV21-1; TRBD1 is taken as the D call from the table, unchecked against the DNA. TRBV21-1 is a recognized pseudogene. This CDR3 is built from 18 residues. CDR3 residues: CASSKPPSRQVEPTGYTF. CDR3 coding DNA: TGTGCCAGCAGCAAACCCCCCAGCCGACAGGTCGAGCCTACTGGCTACACCTTC.

V gene TRBV2 combines with J gene TRBJ1-2; TRBD1 aligns across 7 bases. CDR1 is SNHLY and CDR2 is FYNNEI in the germline V gene. V shed 3 bases and J 0 bases; nucleotides not matched to a gene: 10. The CDR3 has 17 residues. Here the CDR3 reads CASSDEGARRTNYGYTF. The CDR3 DNA sequence: TGTGCCAGCAGTGACGAGGGGGCTAGACGAACTAACTATGGCTACACCTTC.

The table lists this clone with a few counts. The chain joins TRBV10-3 to TRBJ1-3; 9 bases are shared with TRBD1. Germline V gene data show CDR1 as ENHRY and CDR2 as SYGVKD. The CDR3 runs to 13 residues. V dropped 8 bases and J dropped 4; count of bases not matched to a gene: 3. CDR3 nucleotide sequence: TGTGCCATCGGGGGGACAGGGGGAAACACCATATATTTT. It is translated as CAIGGTGGNTIYF.

CDR3 DNA: TGTGCCAGCAGCCCCCTGGGGGACAATGAGCAGTTCTTC. Translation gives CASSPLGDNEQFF. This chain uses TRBV3-1 (or the pseudogene TRBV3-2) with TRBJ2-1; D may be TRBD1 or TRBD2 (5 bases each). V lost 4 bases, J lost 5 bases, and 9 bases lay in between. The CDR3 totals 13 residues. Germline V gene lookup returns CDR1 LGHDT and CDR2 YNNKEL (reference sequence).

The chain is built from TRBV4-1 and TRBJ2-7; D call uncertain. Germline lookup yields CDR1 MGHRA and CDR2 YSYEKL. The CDR3 consists of 14 residues. The V gene lost 0 bases and the J gene lost 9 bases, with 15 bases spanning the gap. CDR3 nucleotide sequence: TGCGCCAGCAGCCAAGATGAAAACAGTCGACGGCAGTACTTC. It is translated as CASSQDENSRRQYF.

The chain employs TRBV29-1 and TRBJ1-3; perhaps TRBD1 as D (6 bases). This CDR3 comprises 13 residues. CDR1 is SQVTM, CDR2 ANQGSEA, per germline. The ends were cut back, 5 bases at V and 2 bases at J, with 10 bases in the middle. For the CDR3, the DNA is TGCAGCGTTCTACAGGGTGCTGGAAACACCATATATTTT. Its translation is CSVLQGAGNTIYF.